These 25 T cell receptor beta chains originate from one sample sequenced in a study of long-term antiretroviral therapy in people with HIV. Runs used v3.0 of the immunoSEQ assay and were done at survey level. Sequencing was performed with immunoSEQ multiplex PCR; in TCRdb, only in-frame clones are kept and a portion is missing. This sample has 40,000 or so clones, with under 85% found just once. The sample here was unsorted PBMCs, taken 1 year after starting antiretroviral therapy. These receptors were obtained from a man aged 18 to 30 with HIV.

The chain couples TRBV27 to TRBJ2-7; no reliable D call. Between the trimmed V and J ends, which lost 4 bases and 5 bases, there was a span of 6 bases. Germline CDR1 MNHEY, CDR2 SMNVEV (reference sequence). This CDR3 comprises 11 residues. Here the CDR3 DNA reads TGTGCCAGCAGTTGGGCGGACGAGCAGTACTTC. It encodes CASSWADEQYF.

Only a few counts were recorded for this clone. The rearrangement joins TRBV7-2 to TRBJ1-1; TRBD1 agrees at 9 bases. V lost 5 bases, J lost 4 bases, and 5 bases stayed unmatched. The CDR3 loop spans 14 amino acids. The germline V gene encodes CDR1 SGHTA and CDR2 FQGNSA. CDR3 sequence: CASSRTGVGTEAFF. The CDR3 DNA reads TGTGCCAGCAGCCGGACAGGGGTCGGCACTGAAGCTTTCTTT.

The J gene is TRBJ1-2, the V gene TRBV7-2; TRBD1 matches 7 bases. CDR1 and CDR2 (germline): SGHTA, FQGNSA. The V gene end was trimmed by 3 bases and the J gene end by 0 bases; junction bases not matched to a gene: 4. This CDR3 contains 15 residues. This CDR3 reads CASSLLTGPNYGYTF. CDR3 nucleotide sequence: TGTGCCAGCAGCTTGTTGACAGGGCCTAACTATGGCTACACCTTC.

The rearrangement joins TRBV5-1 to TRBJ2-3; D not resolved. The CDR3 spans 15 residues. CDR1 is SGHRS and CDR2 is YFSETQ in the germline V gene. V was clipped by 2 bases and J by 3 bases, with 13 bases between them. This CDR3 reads CASSLTTGNTDTQYF. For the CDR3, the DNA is TGCGCCAGCAGCTTAACGACGGGTAATACAGATACGCAGTATTTT.

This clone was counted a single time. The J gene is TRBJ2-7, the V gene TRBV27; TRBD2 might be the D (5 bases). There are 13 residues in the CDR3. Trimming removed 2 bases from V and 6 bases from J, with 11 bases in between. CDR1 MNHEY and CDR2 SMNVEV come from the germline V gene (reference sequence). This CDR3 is CASSLRGNGEQYF. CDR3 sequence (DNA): TGTGCCAGCAGTTTAAGAGGGAACGGCGAGCAGTACTTC.

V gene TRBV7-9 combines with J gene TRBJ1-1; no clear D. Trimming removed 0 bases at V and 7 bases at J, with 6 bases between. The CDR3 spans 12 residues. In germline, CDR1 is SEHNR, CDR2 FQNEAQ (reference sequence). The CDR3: CASSLAGNEAFF. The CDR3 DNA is TGTGCCAGCAGCTTAGCCGGGAATGAAGCTTTCTTT.

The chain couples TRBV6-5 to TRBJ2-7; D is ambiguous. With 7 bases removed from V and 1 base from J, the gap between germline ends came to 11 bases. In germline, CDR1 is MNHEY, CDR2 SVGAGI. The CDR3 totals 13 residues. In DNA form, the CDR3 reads TGTGCCAGCACCTCCCGCAATTCCTACGAGCAGTACTTC. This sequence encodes CASTSRNSYEQYF.

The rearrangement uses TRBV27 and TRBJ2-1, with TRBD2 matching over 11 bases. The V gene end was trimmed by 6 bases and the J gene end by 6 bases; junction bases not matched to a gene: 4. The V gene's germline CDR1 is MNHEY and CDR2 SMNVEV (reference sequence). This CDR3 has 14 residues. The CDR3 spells CASRVAGGVNEQFF. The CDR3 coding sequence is TGTGCCAGCAGGGTAGCGGGAGGGGTCAATGAGCAGTTCTTC.

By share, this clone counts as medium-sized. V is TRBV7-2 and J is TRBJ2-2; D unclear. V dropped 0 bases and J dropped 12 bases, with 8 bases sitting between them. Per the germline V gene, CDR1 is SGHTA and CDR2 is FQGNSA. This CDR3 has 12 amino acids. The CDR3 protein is CASSLALGKLFF. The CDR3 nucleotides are TGTGCCAGCAGCTTAGCTCTGGGGAAGCTGTTTTTT.

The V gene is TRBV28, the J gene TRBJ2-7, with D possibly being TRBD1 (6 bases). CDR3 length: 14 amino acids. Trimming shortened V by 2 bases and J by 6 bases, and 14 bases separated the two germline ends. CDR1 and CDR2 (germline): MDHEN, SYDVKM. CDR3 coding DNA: TGTGCCAGCAGTTTAGACTACAGGGCCTCCGAGCAGTACTTC. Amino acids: CASSLDYRASEQYF.

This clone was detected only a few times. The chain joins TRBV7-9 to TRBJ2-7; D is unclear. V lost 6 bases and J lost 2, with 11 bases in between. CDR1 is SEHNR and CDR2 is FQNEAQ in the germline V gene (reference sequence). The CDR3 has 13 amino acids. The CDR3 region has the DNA TGTGCCAGCAGTTTGCTCTCACCCTACGAGCAGTACTTC. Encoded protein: CASSLLSPYEQYF.

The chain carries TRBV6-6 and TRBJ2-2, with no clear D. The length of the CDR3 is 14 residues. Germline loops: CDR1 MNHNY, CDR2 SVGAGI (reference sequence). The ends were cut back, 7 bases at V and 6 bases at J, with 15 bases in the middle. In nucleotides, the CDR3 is TGTGCCAGCATCCCCATCCCCAGTTCCGGGGAGCTGTTTTTT. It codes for CASIPIPSSGELFF.

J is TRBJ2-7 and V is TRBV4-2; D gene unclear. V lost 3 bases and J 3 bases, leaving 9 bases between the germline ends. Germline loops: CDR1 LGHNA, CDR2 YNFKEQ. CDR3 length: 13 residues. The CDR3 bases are TGTGCCAGCAGCCACCAGATCAACTACGAGCAGTACTTC. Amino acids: CASSHQINYEQYF.

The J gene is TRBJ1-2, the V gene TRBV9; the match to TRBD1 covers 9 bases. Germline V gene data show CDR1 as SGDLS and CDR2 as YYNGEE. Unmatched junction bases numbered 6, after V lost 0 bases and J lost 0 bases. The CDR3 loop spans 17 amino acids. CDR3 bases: TGTGCCAGCAGCGTAGTAACAGGGGGCGAGCCTAACTATGGCTACACCTTC. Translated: CASSVVTGGEPNYGYTF.

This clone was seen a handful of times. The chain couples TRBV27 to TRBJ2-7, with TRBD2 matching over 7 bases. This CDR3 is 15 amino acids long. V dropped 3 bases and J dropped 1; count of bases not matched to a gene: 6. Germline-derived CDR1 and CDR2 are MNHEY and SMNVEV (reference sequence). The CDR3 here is CASSFLGGGSYEQYF. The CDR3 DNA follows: TGTGCCAGCAGTTTTCTCGGGGGAGGGTCCTACGAGCAGTACTTC.

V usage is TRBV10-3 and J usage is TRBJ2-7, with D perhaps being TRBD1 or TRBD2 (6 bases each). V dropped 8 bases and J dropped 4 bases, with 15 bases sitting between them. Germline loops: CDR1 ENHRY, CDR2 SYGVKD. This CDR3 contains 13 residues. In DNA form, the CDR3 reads TGTGCCATCGGGGGGCTCCCCCCTTACGAGCAGTACTTC. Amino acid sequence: CAIGGLPPYEQYF.

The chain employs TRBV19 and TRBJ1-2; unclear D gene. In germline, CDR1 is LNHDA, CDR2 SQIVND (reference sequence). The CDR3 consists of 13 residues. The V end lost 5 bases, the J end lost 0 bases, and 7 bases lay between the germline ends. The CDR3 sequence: CASSVSTNYGYTF. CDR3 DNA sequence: TGTGCCAGTAGTGTGTCTACTAACTATGGCTACACCTTC.

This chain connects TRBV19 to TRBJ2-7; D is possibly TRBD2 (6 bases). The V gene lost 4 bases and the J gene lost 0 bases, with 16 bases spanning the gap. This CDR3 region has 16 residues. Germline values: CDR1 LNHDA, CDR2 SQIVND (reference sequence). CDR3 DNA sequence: TGTGCCAGTAGTACGCGGGGAACCTCGAGCTCCTACGAGCAGTACTTC. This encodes CASSTRGTSSSYEQYF. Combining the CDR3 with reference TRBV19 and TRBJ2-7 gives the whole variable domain DGGITQSPKYLFRKEGQNVTLSCEQNLNHDAMYWYRQDPGQGLRLIYYSQIVNDFQKGDIAEGYSVSREKKESFPLTVTSAQKNPTAFYLCASSTRGTSSSYEQYFGPGTRLTVT.

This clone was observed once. For the CDR3, the DNA is TGTGCCAGCAGTTCCCCAGGAGTTACCTACGAGCAGTACTTC. It specifies CASSSPGVTYEQYF. The chain uses TRBV28 and TRBJ2-7; D call uncertain. The germline CDR1 and CDR2 sequences are MDHEN and SYDVKM. The CDR3 extends over 14 amino acids. Trimming pared 4 bases from V and 2 bases from J, leaving 12 bases between.

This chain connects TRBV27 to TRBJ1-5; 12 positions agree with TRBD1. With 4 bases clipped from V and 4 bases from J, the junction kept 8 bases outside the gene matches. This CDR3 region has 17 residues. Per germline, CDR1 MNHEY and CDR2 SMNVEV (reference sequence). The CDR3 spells CASSYLGTGGRNQPQHF. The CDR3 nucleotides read TGTGCCAGCAGTTATCTCGGGACAGGGGGCCGAAATCAGCCCCAGCATTTT.

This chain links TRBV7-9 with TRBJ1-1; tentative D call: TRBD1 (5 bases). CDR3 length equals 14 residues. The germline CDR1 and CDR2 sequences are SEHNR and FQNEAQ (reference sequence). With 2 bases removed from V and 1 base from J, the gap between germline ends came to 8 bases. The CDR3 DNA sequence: TGTGCCAGCAGCTTATGGAGGGGGAACACTGAAGCTTTCTTT. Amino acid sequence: CASSLWRGNTEAFF.

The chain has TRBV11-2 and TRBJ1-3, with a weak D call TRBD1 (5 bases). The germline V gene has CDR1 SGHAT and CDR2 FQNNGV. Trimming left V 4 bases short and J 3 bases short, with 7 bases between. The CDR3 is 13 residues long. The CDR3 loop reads CASSWDLGNTIYF. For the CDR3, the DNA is TGTGCCAGCAGCTGGGACCTTGGAAACACCATATATTTT.

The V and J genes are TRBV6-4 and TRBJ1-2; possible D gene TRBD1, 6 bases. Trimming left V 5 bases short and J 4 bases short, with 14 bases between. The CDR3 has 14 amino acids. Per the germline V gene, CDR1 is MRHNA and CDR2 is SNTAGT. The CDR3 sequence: CASSPSRQAYGYTF. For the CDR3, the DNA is TGTGCCAGCAGTCCTTCTCGACAGGCCTATGGCTACACCTTC.

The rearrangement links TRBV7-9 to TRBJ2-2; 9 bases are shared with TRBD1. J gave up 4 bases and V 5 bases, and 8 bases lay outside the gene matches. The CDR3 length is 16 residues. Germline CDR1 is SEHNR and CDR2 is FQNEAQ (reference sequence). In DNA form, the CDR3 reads TGTGCCAGCAGCCGGGGGACAGGGCCGGGCACCGGGGAGCTGTTTTTT. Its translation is CASSRGTGPGTGELFF.

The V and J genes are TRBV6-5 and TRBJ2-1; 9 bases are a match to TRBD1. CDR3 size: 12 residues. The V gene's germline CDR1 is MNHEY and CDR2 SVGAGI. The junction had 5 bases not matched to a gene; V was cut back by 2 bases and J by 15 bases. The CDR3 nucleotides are TGTGCCAGCAGTTACGGGACAGGGAGGCCGTTCTTC. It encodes CASSYGTGRPFF.